This TCR beta chain comes out of a study of cytomegalovirus exposure and HLA in healthy donors listed by TCRdb under 2017. Looking at the study overall: In an earlier analysis of some 550 of the donors, about 260 Gb of sequence data and some 120 million unique TCR beta sequences from about 180 million T cells were reported. An early release covering roughly 600 HLA-typed donors comprised about 300 gigabases of sequencing data and tens of millions of unique TCR sequences. Of the roughly 390 genotyped donors, over 70% fell in the genetic ancestry cluster associated with self-reported Caucasian donors. The aim of the study was to test whether cataloging public T cell receptors could identify signatures of past pathogen exposure. Using immunosequencing, the study profiled T cell repertoires from around 680 subjects and related those repertoires to cytomegalovirus serostatus. Besides the first cohort of 500 to 700 subjects, a separate validation cohort made up of roughly 120 different subjects was used. To predict cytomegalovirus infection status, the study brought together high-throughput TCR immunosequencing, statistical association of individual TCRs with disease status, and machine learning. A later analysis re-analyzed previously published TCR beta repertoires from roughly 600 donors and added high-resolution HLA genotyping to study TCR occurrence patterns. Rather than using new phenotypic data, the later analysis identified candidate immune exposures from TCR beta sequences and from how often those sequences occurred across donors. To decide whether each TCR beta V gene segment behaved as functional or pseudogenic, an earlier analysis of several hundred of the donors relied on high-throughput TCR beta sequencing. Alongside the repertoire data, information on donor age, sex, ethnicity and CMV serostatus was compiled. In a later genetic analysis, genome-wide SNP genotypes for about three fifths of the 666 donors were used, and that subset was treated as a discovery cohort. All discovery cohort repertoires had been generated on a single sequencing platform. Class I and class II HLA loci were covered by the typing at four-digit resolution. The number of typed donors differed by locus: roughly 629-630 for A, B, C, DRB1 and DQB1; 500 to 550 for DQA1; some 610 for DPA1; and 450 to 480 for DPB1. Because of strong linkage in the cohort, roughly five DR-DQ haplotypes were treated as single units for association and clustering. Among around 400 genotyped donors of the cohort, an average of roughly 230,000 unique TCR beta nucleotide sequences was sequenced per donor, of which roughly 17% were non-productive.

On this clone itself: Its cognate antigen has yet to be identified. No quality values exist for individual bases; no much larger clone is one base distant.

The library was generated by the immunoSEQ multiplex PCR assay. A mixture of 60 forward primers for TCR Vbeta segments and 13 reverse primers for TCR Jbeta segments was used in the multiplex PCR. A multiplex PCR assay on genomic DNA amplified the CDR3 region of rearranged TCR beta genes. The amplified TCR beta libraries were sequenced on the Illumina HiSeq System as 87-base-pair reads. As for the authors' bioinformatics: A later analysis counted about 80 million unique TCR beta chains across the 550 to 800 repertoires, and some 11 million of these chains were shared by at least two donors. Raw reads were error-corrected and collapsed into unique sequences by a nearest-neighbor algorithm in which closely related sequences were merged to remove PCR and sequencing errors. To assign V, D and J gene segments, CDR3 sequences were aligned to IMGT reference sequences. For a sequence to be retained, a match of at least six nucleotides to both a V gene segment and a J gene segment was required. Rearrangements were called productive when the CDR3 lacked stop codons and stayed in frame with V and J; all others were non-productive. CDR3 was defined according to IMGT convention as the region running from the second conserved V-encoded cysteine to the conserved J-encoded phenylalanine. The earlier analysis of about 610 of the donors excluded any sequence lacking an unambiguous match to a single V gene segment. In an earlier analysis of approximately 590 of the donors, a V segment was called functional when productive rearrangements were above 56.7%, and segregating when the standard deviation between donors exceeded 5%. A statistical classification framework was developed to diagnose cytomegalovirus status using the catalog of TCR beta chain sequences. V and J gene assignment, in a later analysis, came from comparing TCR nucleotide sequences with IMGT/GENE-DB human TR gene sequences. In a later analysis, CDR3 sequences and most-parsimonious VDJ recombination scenarios were assigned using the TCRdist pipeline. In a later analysis, each TCR beta chain was defined by its CDR3 amino acid sequence together with its V-gene family, and reads without a unique V-gene family were excluded. To address suspected cross-contamination and a sequencing artifact, a later analysis removed 592 highly shared, low-generation-probability nucleotide sequences. A later analysis calculated a clonal expansion index for each public chain from normalized within-repertoire ranks of inferred template counts. Generation probabilities in a later analysis came from a VDJ recombination model fitted to out-of-frame rearrangements, and those results were checked against IGoR. A later analysis scored TCR-TCR, TCR-HLA and TCR-CMV co-occurrence with hypergeometric tests, applying a repertoire-size bias correction to TCR pairs. To estimate false discovery rates, a later analysis permuted the HLA or CMV assignments 20 times. In a later analysis, co-occurring TCRs were grouped with DBSCAN, and TCRdist sequence similarity was added when clustering was performed within HLA-allele-positive subsets. Repertoires with fewer than 30,000 or more than 120,000 public chains, plus five repertoires with anomalous nucleotide sharing, were excluded from co-occurrence clustering. TCRdb stores this immuneACCESS table with in-frame sequences only. Part of the clones is absent; in the studies checked, under half of the shortfall reflects unresolved V genes, and no reason is known for the rest. V and J calls and clone size come straight from that table; D and trimming were deduced from the DNA. The table for this sample lists 80,000 to 100,000 clones; about 81% of them were counted only once. Together, the top ten hold about 1.5% of the sample.

Inclusive of the bounding cysteine and phenylalanine, the CDR3 is 14 residues long. Just the 42-base CDR3 DNA is kept, in frame starting at base 1. V sheds 1 base and J sheds 6 bases, leaving 9 bases between their ends. The germline V gene specifies SGHTA as CDR1 and FQGNSA as CDR2. The investigation overall reported the following: Only TCR beta chains were sequenced in this cohort, and the absence of alpha or paired-chain data limited detectable features. Compared with the approximately 700-donor mean, donors in an Asian-associated ancestry cluster had fewer N-insertions in productive TCRs, according to a later genetic analysis. When HLA alleles, especially DR and DQ, strongly co-occurred, TCR associations were difficult to assign to individual alleles. According to a later analysis, most CMV-associated TCR beta chains appeared to be HLA-restricted, and the HLA associations seemed to be driven largely by CMV exposure. Because HLA typing was unavailable for some donors at each locus, only the typed subset was used in association tests. A cluster of highly shared sequence variants was judged likely to represent a technical artifact of the sequencing pipeline. An earlier analysis of approximately 540 of the donors showed that most TCR beta V segments appeared in productive rearrangements either about 87% or about 30% of the time, which broadly matched IMGT annotations. A further reported finding was that TCR beta sequences accurately predicted the HLA-A and HLA-B alleles for most subjects in the first cohort. The study gave a list of 150 to 200 TCR beta chains associated with cytomegalovirus. A later analysis found that HLA-associated TCR beta chains were more clonally expanded and had lower generation probabilities than equally common non-associated chains. Because counts were too low, about 15 rarely observed V segments, including chromosome 9 orphons, were left out of the earlier analysis of a few hundred of the donors. Correlated functional status among segregating V segments might be attributable to linkage disequilibrium, but an unknown experimental factor could not be ruled out. In a later analysis, TCR association rates were found to vary across HLA loci, with the most associated TCRs seen for DRB1 alleles and the fewest for HLA-C alleles. Cytomegalovirus status was reported to be diagnosed by the classifier with high specificity and sensitivity in both the original and validation cohorts. Because the 87-base-pair reads could not distinguish some IMGT-functional V segments, including TRBV6-2 and TRBV6-3, those segments were excluded. A few of the identified cytomegalovirus-associated TCR beta chains were confirmed in vitro to be specific for cytomegalovirus antigens. Most TCR sequences were seen in very few donors, while some public TCRs were found in many individuals. According to the authors, the approach could potentially be generalized to other disease states and immunological phenotypes. Sequencing depth was assumed to be roughly uniform across donors in the presence/absence analyses, though that assumption may not hold. The only immune exposure information available for the cohort was CMV serostatus. Specific HLA alleles were associated with over 15,000 TCR beta sequences at a false discovery rate of 0.05 in a later analysis. A later genetic analysis associated a missense DCLRE1C variant with V-gene and J-gene trimming of TCR beta chains, and an independent cohort replicated the association. In a later analysis, several top co-occurrence clusters were reported to appear linked to parvovirus B19, influenza, CMV and Epstein-Barr virus.

In total, around 600 healthy bone marrow donors made up the cohort. Cohort members were all nominally healthy when sampled, although unrecorded immune exposures were likely present. The donor was CMV seronegative and was included in the group of a few hundred seronegative cohort members. Each donor provided a peripheral blood sample, and peripheral blood mononuclear cells were used for TCR beta sequencing. Genomic DNA extraction from the blood cell samples was performed with the Qiagen DNeasy Blood Extraction Kit. The sequence was collected from a middle-aged man in good health and CMV-seronegative. Sequencing input: PBMCs. The chain was built from TRBV7-2 and TRBJ1-4; TRBD1 is perhaps the D gene, given 5 matching bases. The CDR3 region has the sequence CASSLEFRDEKLFF. The nucleotides read TGTGCCAGCAGCTTAGAGTTCAGGGATGAAAAACTGTTTTTT.